This TCR beta chain was recovered during a study of somatic mutations in cytotoxic T cells in rheumatoid arthritis. Study findings and constraints: A slight TRBV07 underrepresentation in rheumatoid arthritis patients was reported without multiple-comparison adjustment. Compared with age-matched healthy controls, rheumatoid arthritis patients did not differ significantly in CD8+ T-cell clonality. Within 8 of 65 patients, the single biggest CD8+ clone made up more than 20% of CD8+ cells.

This clone has just one count. Its antigen remains unidentified. The data were produced by immunoSEQ multiplex PCR, yet TCRdb's version contains in-frame clones alone and is incomplete. Here the sample spans about 18,000 clones, roughly 82% being singletons. Germline trimming cut 5 bases from V and 2 bases from J; bases unmatched to any gene: 6. This CDR3 region has 15 residues. Germline CDR1 is SGHVS and CDR2 is FQNEAQ. Specimen: CD8+ T cells sorted from blood. The genes are TRBV7-8 and TRBJ2-5; 9 bases agree with TRBD1. The TCR sequence derives from a woman aged 45-60 years in good health. The CDR3 sequence: CASSHGQGTQETQYF. The CDR3 coding sequence is TGTGCCAGCAGCCACGGACAGGGGACGCAAGAGACCCAGTACTTC.